This record looks at one T cell receptor beta chain sequence and its context. The data stem from a study of blood T cell repertoires in COVID-19. Study-wide context: Samples taken during acute and convalescent COVID-19 were collected in the United States, Italy and Spain. The analysed material was cDNA or gDNA that came from T cells, B-cell-depleted T cells, or PBMCs.

Per the original data handling: Amplification of reference gene primers was used by the study to estimate nucleated cell counts. Method: immunoSEQ multiplex PCR; TCRdb's copy keeps in-frame clones and lacks some. D and trimming come from the DNA, and the V and J calls and clone size come from that table. The table has 250,000 to 400,000 clones, around 90% seen once. Seattle's enrolled individuals joined amid active infection and were then monitored longitudinally. Germline trimming cut 5 bases from V and 5 bases from J; bases unmatched to any gene: 7. Germline CDR1 and CDR2: SEHNR and FQNEAQ (reference sequence). This CDR3 has 15 amino acids.

Sequencing used peripheral blood. The sequence derives from a woman aged 25 to 39 with COVID-19, enrolled during active disease. V is TRBV7-9 and J is TRBJ1-5; 9 bases match TRBD1. CDR3 bases: TGTGCCAGCAGCCTGACAGGGGGACACCATCAGCCCCAGCATTTT. It yields the protein CASSLTGGHHQPQHF.